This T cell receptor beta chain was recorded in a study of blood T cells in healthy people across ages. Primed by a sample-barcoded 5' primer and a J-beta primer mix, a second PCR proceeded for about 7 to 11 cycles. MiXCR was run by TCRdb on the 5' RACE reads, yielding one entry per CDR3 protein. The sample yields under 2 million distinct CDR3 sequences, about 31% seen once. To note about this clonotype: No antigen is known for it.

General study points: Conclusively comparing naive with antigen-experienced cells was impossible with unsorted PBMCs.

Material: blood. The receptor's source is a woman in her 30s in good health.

The CDR3: CSASLRKAGSSYNEQFF. For the CDR3, the DNA is TGCAGTGCTAGCCTAAGAAAAGCGGGTAGCTCCTACAATGAGCAGTTCTTC. The rearrangement links TRBV20-1 to TRBJ2-1, with D possibly matching TRBD2 (6 bases). This CDR3 comprises 17 residues. With 3 bases removed from V and 0 bases from J, the gap between germline ends came to 18 bases. Looked up from germline, CDR1 is DFQATT and CDR2 is SNEGSKA (reference sequence).